This T cell receptor beta chain came from a study of response to subunit inactivated influenza vaccine. TCRdb itself ran the RT-PCR reads through MiXCR, one entry per CDR3 protein. The sample lists fewer than 650,000 distinct CDR3 sequences, roughly 13% occurring once. Study-level findings and limits: Each seasonal flu vaccination may recruit only limited new T cells, authors suggested.

V was clipped by 0 bases and J by 2 bases, with 10 bases between them. Germline CDR1 and CDR2: MGHRA and YSYEKL. This CDR3 has 15 residues. This clonotype was detected ten times or more. Its antigen is as yet unknown. The sequences come from PBMCs from blood, collected roughly 46 days after vaccination. This receptor was identified in a man aged 50-59 years who received an inactivated influenza vaccine. The chain couples TRBV4-1 to TRBJ2-5; D not certain. CDR3 residues: CASSQDLVPQETQYF. CDR3 nucleotide sequence: TGCGCCAGCAGCCAAGACTTGGTACCGCAAGAGACCCAGTACTTC.